Presented here are 23 T cell receptor beta chains from one specimen sequenced in a study of tumor-infiltrating lymphocytes in localized non-small cell lung cancer. Only in-frame clones appear in the TCRdb table, and some are missing; sequencing was by immunoSEQ multiplex PCR. The sample lists about 5,800 clones; around 66% were seen once. Sequencing used uninvolved lung tissue not adjacent to the tumor. The receptor source for this set is a human donor with non-small cell lung cancer.

The chain has TRBV11-2 and TRBJ2-4; D possibly corresponds to TRBD1 (6 bases). The germline V gene has CDR1 SGHAT and CDR2 FQNNGV. The CDR3 loop spans 14 amino acids. V was clipped by 5 bases and J by 7 bases, with 15 bases between them. CDR3 sequence reads: CASSQDRLDNIQYF. The CDR3 bases are TGTGCCAGCAGCCAAGACAGGCTGGACAACATTCAGTACTTC.

In its sample, this clone was seen once. The rearrangement uses TRBV29-1 and TRBJ2-5; D not certain. The CDR3 runs to 13 residues. The ends were cut back, 7 bases at V and 4 bases at J, with 16 bases in the middle. Germline CDR1 reads SQVTM; CDR2 reads ANQGSEA. CDR3: CSATDMAGETQYF. CDR3 nucleotide sequence: TGCAGCGCAACCGACATGGCTGGAGAGACCCAGTACTTC. The full variable domain, with the rest looked up from reference TRBV29-1 and TRBJ2-5, is SAVISQKPSRDICQRGTSLTIQCQVDSQVTMMFWYRQQPGQSLTLIATANQGSEATYESGFVIDKFPISRPNLTFSTLTVSNMSPEDSSIYLCSATDMAGETQYFGPGTRLLVL.

J is TRBJ2-7 and V is TRBV30, with D possibly TRBD1 on 6 matching bases. The length of the CDR3 is 15 residues. V was cut by 3 bases and J by 5 bases, with 20 bases left in between. Germline V gene data show CDR1 as GTSNPN and CDR2 as SVGIG (reference sequence). The CDR3 region has the DNA TGTGCCTGGAGCCGTAACACAGGGATCGGCCACGAGCAGTACTTC. Translated, it gives CAWSRNTGIGHEQYF.

This clone has only a few counts. This chain joins TRBV5-6 and TRBJ2-3; the D gene is possibly TRBD2 (5 bases). Germline V CDR1 and CDR2: SGHDT, YYEEEE. Trimming cost V 2 bases and J 6 bases, with 10 bases left between them. The CDR3 is 13 amino acids. CDR3 nucleotides: TGTGCCAGCAGCTTCCCGTCGGGGGATACGCAGTATTTT. Translating gives CASSFPSGDTQYF. Looking up the rest from reference TRBV5-6 and TRBJ2-3 gives the full variable domain: DAGVTQSPTHLIKTRGQQVTLRCSPKSGHDTVSWYQQALGQGPQFIFQYYEEEERQRGNFPDRFSGHQFPNYSSELNVNALLLGDSALYLCASSFPSGDTQYFGPGTRLTVL.

The rearrangement links TRBV21-1 to TRBJ1-1; TRBD1 reflects the table's D call only, with no check against the DNA. TRBV21-1 represents a pseudogene. The CDR3 runs to 14 residues. DNA for the CDR3: TGTGCCAGCAACTCGACAGAAAAGAACACTGAAGCTTTCTTT. Amino acid sequence: CASNSTEKNTEAFF.

The gene calls are TRBV9 and TRBJ1-2; D unresolved. This CDR3 comprises 12 residues. CDR1 SGDLS and CDR2 YYNGEE come from the germline V gene. Trimming stripped 4 bases from V and 8 bases from J, with 12 bases between. The CDR3 reads CASSKRWGGYTF. DNA for the CDR3: TGTGCCAGCAGCAAAAGGTGGGGAGGCTACACCTTC.

V is TRBV4-3 and J is TRBJ2-6; maybe TRBD1 (5 bases). The germline V gene encodes CDR1 LGHNA and CDR2 YSLEER. V was trimmed by 0 bases and J by 0 bases, leaving 9 bases between them. CDR3 length equals 17 residues. In DNA form, the CDR3 reads TGCGCCAGCAGCCAAGATGGGGCGATCTCTGGGGCCAACGTCCTGACTTTC. It is translated as CASSQDGAISGANVLTF.

This chain links TRBV30 with TRBJ2-7; TRBD2 matches 8 bases. Germline V gene data show CDR1 as GTSNPN and CDR2 as SVGIG (reference sequence). The trim removed 8 bases at V and 5 bases at J, leaving 8 bases unmatched. CDR3 size: 12 residues. CDR3: CAGTSGLHEQYF. The DNA for the CDR3 is TGTGCCGGCACTAGCGGCCTCCACGAGCAGTACTTC.

In this sample, this clone turned up once. In DNA form, the CDR3 reads TGCGCCAGCAGCCAAGATTATAGGGCGGGTCCGCACACAGATACGCAGTATTTT. Residues: CASSQDYRAGPHTDTQYF. V usage is TRBV4-1 and J usage is TRBJ2-3, with D possibly TRBD2 on 5 matching bases. This CDR3 is 18 amino acids long. The V end lost 0 bases, the J end lost 2 bases, and 18 bases lay between the germline ends. The germline V gene has CDR1 MGHRA and CDR2 YSYEKL.

The sample holds a few counts of this clone. The chain carries TRBV2 and TRBJ2-7; D not resolved. CDR1 is SNHLY and CDR2 is FYNNEI in the germline V gene. Trimming took 6 bases from V and 5 from J, leaving 14 bases between them. The CDR3 length is 13 residues. The CDR3 nucleotides are TGTGCCAGCAGGGACCTGCCCCCGAACGAGCAGTACTTC. Amino acids: CASRDLPPNEQYF.

The table lists this clone with a few counts. V gene TRBV28 combines with J gene TRBJ2-3; 9 positions agree with TRBD1. Trimming took 6 bases from V and 5 from J; bases not matched to a gene: 15. The germline CDR1 and CDR2 sequences are MDHEN and SYDVKM. The CDR3 is 17 residues long. CDR3 DNA sequence: TGTGCCAGCAGGGGGGGGCCTAAAACAGGGGGCATAGATACGCAGTATTTT. The encoded protein is CASRGGPKTGGIDTQYF.

V usage is TRBV30 and J usage is TRBJ1-5; 7 bases line up with TRBD1. CDR3 length: 13 residues. In germline, CDR1 is GTSNPN, CDR2 SVGIG (reference sequence). Trimming at V came to 1 base and at J to 7 bases, leaving 4 bases not matched to a gene. CDR3 nucleotides: TGTGCCTGGAGTGGACAGGGCCCCCAGCCCCAGCATTTT. Translating gives CAWSGQGPQPQHF.

In this sample, this clone turned up a few times. The chain recombines TRBV11-3 with TRBJ2-3, with TRBD2 matching 9 bases. The CDR3 has 14 residues. J lost 6 bases, V lost 5 bases, and 6 bases had no gene match. Germline values: CDR1 SGHNT, CDR2 YENEEA. The DNA of the CDR3 is TGTGCCAGCAGCCTCGGCGGGGGGGCGGATACGCAGTATTTT. As protein: CASSLGGGADTQYF.

The chain recombines TRBV29-1 with TRBJ1-5; a weak D match, TRBD1 (6 bases). The CDR3 has 12 residues. V was cut by 6 bases and J by 5 bases, with 11 bases left in between. Looked up from germline, CDR1 is SQVTM and CDR2 is ANQGSEA. The CDR3 sequence: CSVGQLDQPQHF. The CDR3 DNA reads as TGCAGCGTCGGACAGCTAGATCAGCCCCAGCATTTT.

The chain joins TRBV6-1 to TRBJ1-5; no clear D. V lost 2 bases and J 4 bases, leaving 6 bases between the germline ends. The CDR3 totals 13 residues. Germline V gene sequence: CDR1 MNHNS, CDR2 SASEGT. The CDR3 loop reads CASSEQVNQPQHF. The CDR3 region has the DNA TGTGCCAGCAGTGAACAGGTAAATCAGCCCCAGCATTTT.

The chain employs TRBV5-1 and TRBJ2-7; D perhaps matches TRBD2 (6 bases). V was shortened by 0 bases and J by 3 bases, with 19 bases between the two germline ends. This CDR3 region has 17 residues. The germline CDR1 and CDR2 sequences are SGHRS and YFSETQ. DNA of the CDR3: TGCGCCAGCAGCTTGGCTCCCCCCGGGGGATGGCTCTACGAGCAGTACTTC. Protein sequence: CASSLAPPGGWLYEQYF.

This clone has only a few counts. V and J are TRBV5-6 and TRBJ2-7; the D is unclear. With 3 bases removed from V and 6 bases from J, the gap between germline ends came to 7 bases. The CDR3 runs to 11 residues. Per the germline V gene, CDR1 is SGHDT and CDR2 is YYEEEE. The CDR3 here is CASSSLREQYF. The CDR3 coding sequence is TGTGCCAGCAGCTCCCTCCGCGAGCAGTACTTC.

The chain links TRBV7-2 to TRBJ2-5; D call uncertain. The V and J ends lost 3 bases and 1 base respectively, with 12 bases between them. This CDR3 comprises 15 residues. Germline V lookup: CDR1 SGHTA, CDR2 FQGNSA. In nucleotides, the CDR3 is TGTGCCAGCAGCTTCCACCCTGGTAGCCAAGAGACCCAGTACTTC. Translation gives CASSFHPGSQETQYF.

Concerning this clone itself: The junction differs from germline at one of its ends, possibly a read error. The CDR3 protein is CASSDLLERFF. The CDR3 nucleotides read TGTGCCAGCAGTGACCTACTAGAGCGGTTTTTT. The rearrangement links TRBV6-1 to TRBJ2-2, with a weak D call TRBD2 (5 bases). The CDR3 length is 11 residues. CDR1 and CDR2 (germline): MNHNS, SASEGT.

This clone was observed a handful of times. The chain couples TRBV28 to TRBJ2-7, with D perhaps matching TRBD1 or TRBD2 (6 bases each). Trimming left V 5 bases short and J 4 bases short, with 12 bases between. There are 13 residues in the CDR3. Germline CDR1 and CDR2: MDHEN and SYDVKM. The chain's CDR3 is CASSLGGPYEQYF. In nucleotides, the CDR3 is TGTGCCAGCAGTCTTGGGGGGCCTTACGAGCAGTACTTC.

As concerns this clone: Other DNA sequences in the sample encode the same CDR3. The chain links TRBV25-1 to TRBJ1-2; tentative D call: TRBD1 (6 bases). V was cut by 4 bases and J by 4 bases, with 13 bases left in between. Germline V lookup: CDR1 MGHDK, CDR2 SYGVNS. The CDR3 length is 14 residues. The DNA for the CDR3 is TGTGCCAGCAGTGCCCGGGGGGGCAGCTATGGCTACACCTTC. Its protein is CASSARGGSYGYTF.

This clone was observed once. V and J are TRBV25-1 and TRBJ2-3; TRBD1 matches 9 bases. The CDR3 contains 15 residues. Looked up from germline, CDR1 is MGHDK and CDR2 is SYGVNS. The V segment lost 3 bases and the J segment 2 bases; nucleotides outside the gene matches: 3. CDR3 sequence: CASSEDRGYTDTQYF. CDR3 DNA: TGTGCCAGCAGTGAGGACAGGGGATACACAGATACGCAGTATTTT. Looking up the rest from reference TRBV25-1 and TRBJ2-3 gives the full variable domain: EADIYQTPRYLVIGTGKKITLECSQTMGHDKMYWYQQDPGMELHLIHYSYGVNSTEKGDLSSESTVSRIRTEHFPLTLESARPSHTSQYLCASSEDRGYTDTQYFGPGTRLTVL.

The chain combines TRBV4-1 with TRBJ1-2; D is unclear. Germline V gene data show CDR1 as MGHRA and CDR2 as YSYEKL. V was trimmed by 4 bases and J by 3 bases, leaving 9 bases between them. The CDR3 covers 13 residues. CDR3 in DNA: TGCGCCAGCAGCCTGGACGGGTACTATGGCTACACCTTC. Translation gives CASSLDGYYGYTF.